The T cell receptor (beta chain) described here comes from a study of cytomegalovirus exposure and HLA in healthy donors. Data came from immunoSEQ multiplex PCR; TCRdb stores just in-frame clones and leaves some out. Here the sample spans over 250,000 clones, around 90% being singletons. Findings and limits, study-wide: Across donors, most TCRs were seen rarely, yet some public ones were widespread.

The CDR3 contains 15 residues. Germline CDR1 and CDR2: SGDLS and YYNGEE. The junction had 7 bases not matched to a gene; V was cut back by 4 bases and J by 7 bases. To note about this clone: Its matching antigen is unknown.

Sequencing was carried out using PBMCs. The V and J genes are TRBV9 and TRBJ2-4, with 11 bases aligning to TRBD1. The TCR originated in a woman aged 25 to 39 in good health and CMV-seropositive. CDR3 sequence reads: CASSRTGGASNIQYF. CDR3 nucleotide sequence: TGTGCCAGCAGCCGGACAGGGGGCGCGAGTAACATTCAGTACTTC.